This TCR beta chain is drawn from a study of cytomegalovirus exposure and HLA in healthy donors. Study in general: In a previous analysis, more than 90 million unique TCR beta sequences were found from some 180 million T cells.

Study-level results: The study flagged about 150 TCR beta chains as cytomegalovirus-associated. The likely explanation for a cluster of highly shared sequence variants was sequencing artifact. Available immune exposure information covered CMV serostatus only.

CDR1 and CDR2 (germline): SGHNT, YYREEE (reference sequence). Trimming stripped 4 bases from V and 6 bases from J, with 13 bases between. This CDR3 has 14 amino acids. This clone appeared once. Its matching antigen is unknown. The PCR used 60 Vbeta and 13 Jbeta primers. Measured with immunoSEQ multiplex PCR; TCRdb has only the in-frame clones, and not every one. The sample has 150,000 or so clones, just over 70% seen once; the top ten hold approximately 4.4%. J is TRBJ2-2 and V is TRBV5-4; D is perhaps TRBD2 (6 bases). The sequenced sample was PBMCs. This sequence was found in a man between 18 and 35 years old in good health and CMV-seropositive. The DNA of the CDR3 is TGTGCCAGCAGCGGGGACTCAAGGGCCGGGGAGCTGTTTTTT. It translates to CASSGDSRAGELFF. Together with reference TRBV5-4 and TRBJ2-2, the CDR3 gives the full variable domain: ETGVTQSPTHLIKTRGQQVTLRCSSQSGHNTVSWYQQALGQGPQFIFQYYREEENGRGNFPPRFSGLQFPNYSSELNVNALELDDSALYLCASSGDSRAGELFFGEGSRLTVL.